Sequencing of this T cell receptor beta chain was carried out in a study of blood T cell repertoires in COVID-19. Assay used: immunoSEQ multiplex PCR; TCRdb lists only in-frame clones, some missing. The sample has some 170,000 clones, 84% seen once; the top ten hold roughly 18%. Germline V gene sequence: CDR1 SGHRS, CDR2 YFSETQ. Trimming at V came to 4 bases and at J to 6 bases, leaving 10 bases not matched to a gene. The CDR3 is made up of 16 amino acids. This clonotype was sampled from an elderly woman with acute or convalescent COVID-19. The chain carries TRBV5-1 and TRBJ2-2; TRBD1 matches 9 bases. What was sequenced was peripheral blood. This chain's CDR3 is CASSTAGTGTAGELFF. The CDR3 DNA reads as TGCGCCAGCAGCACCGCCGGGACAGGGACAGCCGGGGAGCTGTTTTTT.